Described below is a single TCR beta chain sequence and its context. Its antigen is undetermined. This CDR3 has 15 amino acids. Germline lookup yields CDR1 SGHNT and CDR2 YYREEE (reference sequence). The V and J ends lost 0 bases and 8 bases, in that order; junction bases with no gene match: 4. Primers included in the PCR were 60 Vbeta and 13 Jbeta primers. The table came from immunoSEQ multiplex PCR; TCRdb's copy has only in-frame clones and leaves some out. The sample carries 120,000 to 150,000 clones, about 70% recorded once. These data are taken from a study of cytomegalovirus exposure and HLA in healthy donors. General study findings and limits: When presence/absence was analysed, sequencing depth was taken to be roughly uniform across donors. The study put some 150 TCR beta chains on its list as cytomegalovirus-associated. Later analysis identified several of the most significant clusters that appeared linked to common viral pathogens.

This receptor was identified in a man aged 60-69 years in good health and CMV-seronegative. The material sequenced was PBMCs. The chain combines TRBV5-4 with TRBJ2-1; TRBD2 aligns across 11 bases. The CDR3 coding sequence is TGTGCCAGCAGCTTGGCGGGACTAGCGGAGTATGAGCAGTTCTTC. Translation: CASSLAGLAEYEQFF.